The 17 T cell receptor beta chains presented below share a single source sample, sequenced in a study of CD8+ T cells in alopecia areata. The treatment was: oral pan-JAK inhibitor, 5-10 mg twice daily. Extraction of RNA preceded its reverse transcription into cDNA, which served as the sequencing template. Sequenced by immunoSEQ multiplex PCR; TCRdb stores in-frame clones only, minus some. There are some 200,000 clones in the sample; under 60% occur only once, and over 9.5% lies in the top ten. Source: CD8+ T cells sorted from blood, taken at week 24, from a patient treated with tofacitinib. These receptors were collected from a human donor with alopecia areata.

The rearrangement links TRBV25-1 to TRBJ2-2, with D uncertain. The ends were cut back, 10 bases at V and 6 bases at J, with 6 bases in the middle. The CDR3 length is 10 residues. CDR1 is MGHDK and CDR2 is SYGVNS in the germline V gene. This CDR3 is CATWAGELFF. In nucleotides, the CDR3 is TGTGCCACCTGGGCCGGGGAGCTGTTTTTT. The variable domain in full, completed from reference TRBV25-1 and TRBJ2-2, reads EADIYQTPRYLVIGTGKKITLECSQTMGHDKMYWYQQDPGMELHLIHYSYGVNSTEKGDLSSESTVSRIRTEHFPLTLESARPSHTSQYLCATWAGELFFGEGSRLTVL.

Only one count was recorded for this clone. The chain employs TRBV29-1 and TRBJ2-1, with D perhaps TRBD2 (5 bases). The CDR3 is 12 amino acids. The germline V gene has CDR1 SQVTM and CDR2 ANQGSEA. V dropped 2 bases and J dropped 12 bases, with 14 bases sitting between them. The CDR3 nucleotides are TGCAGCGTTGAACAAACCGGACTTGGGCAGTTCTTC. It translates to CSVEQTGLGQFF.

V and J are TRBV19 and TRBJ1-1, with a weak D call TRBD1 (5 bases). The germline CDR1 and CDR2 sequences are LNHDA and SQIVND (reference sequence). V lost 6 bases and J lost 3, with 11 bases in between. The CDR3 runs 13 residues. CDR3: CASSPGWDTEAFF. Written as DNA, the CDR3 is TGTGCCAGTAGCCCAGGGTGGGACACTGAAGCTTTCTTT.

The V gene is TRBV25-1, the J gene TRBJ2-5; TRBD1 is a possible D gene (5 bases). Deletions cut 1 base from V and 3 bases from J, with 12 bases between. Germline assignment: CDR1 MGHDK and CDR2 SYGVNS. The CDR3 runs 15 residues. This CDR3 reads CASSEWEGAKETQYF. The DNA of the CDR3 is TGTGCCAGCAGTGAATGGGAAGGGGCAAAAGAGACCCAGTACTTC.

The chain has TRBV7-2 and TRBJ2-1; possibly TRBD2 for D (7 bases). Germline V CDR1 and CDR2: SGHTA, FQGNSA. V gave up 3 bases and J gave up 2 bases, with 11 bases separating them. The CDR3 length is 15 residues. The CDR3 spells CASSLGGPTYNEQFF. DNA for the CDR3: TGTGCCAGCAGCTTGGGGGGGCCTACCTACAATGAGCAGTTCTTC.

Only a few counts were recorded for this clone. The chain carries TRBV14 and TRBJ1-6, with 7 positions matching TRBD1. CDR1 and CDR2 (germline): SGHDN, FVKESK. The CDR3 totals 14 residues. With 4 bases clipped from V and 9 bases from J, the junction kept 6 bases outside the gene matches. The CDR3 DNA is TGTGCCAGCAGCCCTCGACAGGGAAGTTCACCCCTCCACTTT. This sequence encodes CASSPRQGSSPLHF.

This clone has a handful of counts. The chain has TRBV2 and TRBJ2-3; 12 bases align to TRBD2. V dropped 3 bases and J dropped 1; count of bases not matched to a gene: 8. The CDR3 contains 18 residues. The germline gives CDR1 SNHLY, CDR2 FYNNEI. The CDR3 loop reads CASSEWASGGARTDTQYF. In DNA, the CDR3 is TGTGCCAGCAGTGAGTGGGCTAGCGGGGGGGCTCGCACAGATACGCAGTATTTT.

The genes are TRBV7-9 and TRBJ1-2, with unresolved D. The CDR3 covers 14 residues. Germline V lookup: CDR1 SEHNR, CDR2 FQNEAQ (reference sequence). V was cut by 7 bases and J by 0 bases, with 12 bases left in between. The chain's CDR3 is CASNPGSANYGYTF. The CDR3 region has the DNA TGTGCCAGCAACCCCGGGAGCGCTAACTATGGCTACACCTTC.

The chain joins TRBV27 to TRBJ2-3; 11 bases fit TRBD2. Germline assignment: CDR1 MNHEY and CDR2 SMNVEV (reference sequence). This CDR3 has 14 residues. The trim removed 10 bases at V and 0 bases at J, leaving 3 bases unmatched. In DNA form, the CDR3 reads TGTGCCACGGGACTAGCGGCTAGCACAGATACGCAGTATTTT. Residues: CATGLAASTDTQYF.

The rearrangement links TRBV29-1 to TRBJ2-1; 7 bases map to TRBD1. The CDR3 totals 16 residues. V was pared by 1 base and J by 3 bases, with 9 bases of the junction left unmatched. Per germline, CDR1 SQVTM and CDR2 ANQGSEA. The DNA of the CDR3 is TGCAGCGTTGAAGGAGATGACAGGGTTGGCTACAATGAGCAGTTCTTC. It specifies CSVEGDDRVGYNEQFF.

In regard to this clone: At the DNA level, this CDR3 is encoded by other sequences in the same sample as well. This chain links TRBV6-5 with TRBJ2-1; D unresolved. V lost 0 bases and J 4 bases, leaving 4 bases between the germline ends. This CDR3 has 13 amino acids. Germline V gene lookup returns CDR1 MNHEY and CDR2 SVGAGI. The CDR3 spells CASSYSRYNEQFF. CDR3 bases: TGTGCCAGCAGTTACTCGAGATACAATGAGCAGTTCTTC.

Only a few counts were recorded for this clone. The gene calls are TRBV4-2 and TRBJ2-3; D is perhaps TRBD1 (6 bases). Trimming took off 1 base at V and 0 bases at J, with 14 bases between the two ends. Germline CDR1 LGHNA, CDR2 YNFKEQ. This CDR3 has 17 residues. The DNA of the CDR3 is TGTGCCAGCAGCCAAGTTCCTGGACAGCCAAGCACAGATACGCAGTATTTT. Translated: CASSQVPGQPSTDTQYF.

This clone occurred a few times. The chain combines TRBV5-1 with TRBJ1-2; D uncertain. There are 12 residues in the CDR3. Germline CDR1 is SGHRS and CDR2 is YFSETQ. V dropped 1 base and J dropped 5 bases, with 6 bases sitting between them. The CDR3 DNA follows: TGCGCCAGCAGCTTGACCCCTTATGGCTACACCTTC. Translating gives CASSLTPYGYTF.

This chain uses TRBV5-4 with TRBJ1-1; TRBD1 is a possible D gene (5 bases). Trimming cost V 3 bases and J 9 bases, with 9 bases left between them. The CDR3 is made up of 11 amino acids. Per germline, CDR1 SGHNT and CDR2 YYREEE (reference sequence). The CDR3 sequence is CASSSGGKAFF. The CDR3 DNA reads as TGTGCCAGCAGCTCGGGGGGAAAAGCTTTCTTT. Looking up the rest from reference TRBV5-4 and TRBJ1-1 gives the full variable domain: ETGVTQSPTHLIKTRGQQVTLRCSSQSGHNTVSWYQQALGQGPQFIFQYYREEENGRGNFPPRFSGLQFPNYSSELNVNALELDDSALYLCASSSGGKAFFGQGTRLTVV.

Only one count was recorded for this clone. The chain uses TRBV5-6 and TRBJ2-4; the D gene is possibly TRBD2 (6 bases). Trimming removed 2 bases at V and 8 bases at J, with 11 bases between. The CDR3 runs 13 residues. Germline assignment: CDR1 SGHDT and CDR2 YYEEEE. CDR3: CASSFPGEDIQYF. The CDR3 DNA follows: TGTGCCAGCAGCTTTCCGGGGGAAGACATTCAGTACTTC.

This clone turned up a few times. The V and J genes are TRBV2 and TRBJ1-1, with 9 bases aligning to TRBD1. CDR3 size: 15 residues. Germline-derived CDR1 and CDR2 are SNHLY and FYNNEI. The V and J ends lost 5 bases and 8 bases, in that order; junction bases with no gene match: 12. CDR3 residues: CASSPGTGRRCEAFF. For the CDR3, the DNA is TGTGCCAGCAGTCCCGGGACAGGGAGGCGTTGCGAAGCTTTCTTT. The full variable domain, with the rest looked up from reference TRBV2 and TRBJ1-1, is EPEVTQTPSHQVTQMGQEVILRCVPISNHLYFYWYRQILGQKVEFLVSFYNNEISEKSEIFDDQFSVERPDGSNFTLKIRSTKLEDSAMYFCASSPGTGRRCEAFFGQGTRLTVV.

In its sample, this clone was seen a few times. The genes are TRBV29-1 and TRBJ1-2, with no clear D. Germline CDR1 and CDR2: SQVTM and ANQGSEA. Trimming removed 5 bases from V and 3 bases from J, with 10 bases in between. The CDR3 sequence is 12 residues long. CDR3 sequence (DNA): TGCAGCGTTACTGGGATGGACTATGGCTACACCTTC. Amino acid sequence: CSVTGMDYGYTF.